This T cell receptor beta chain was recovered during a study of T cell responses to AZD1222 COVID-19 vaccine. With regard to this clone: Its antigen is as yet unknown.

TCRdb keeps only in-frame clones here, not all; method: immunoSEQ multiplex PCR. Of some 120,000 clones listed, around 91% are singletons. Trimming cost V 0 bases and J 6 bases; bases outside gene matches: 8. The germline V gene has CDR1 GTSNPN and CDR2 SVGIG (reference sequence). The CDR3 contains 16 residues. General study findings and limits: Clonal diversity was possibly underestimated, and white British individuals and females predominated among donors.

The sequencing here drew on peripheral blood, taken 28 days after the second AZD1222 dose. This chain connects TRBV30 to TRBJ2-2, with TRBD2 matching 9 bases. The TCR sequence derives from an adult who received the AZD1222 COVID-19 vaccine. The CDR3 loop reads CAWSVLSGSRAGELFF. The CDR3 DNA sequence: TGTGCCTGGAGTGTACTTAGCGGGAGTAGGGCCGGGGAGCTGTTTTTT.